The 30 T cell receptor beta chains below were found in one sample sequenced in a study of blood T cells in healthy people across ages. The authors ran a second PCR of 7 to 11 cycles using a sample-barcoded 5' primer and a J-beta primer mix. TCRdb used MiXCR to reprocess the 5' RACE reads, holding one entry per CDR3 protein. Among hundreds of thousands of distinct CDR3 sequences listed, around 20% were seen once. The sample consisted of blood. The receptor source for this set is a man between 65 and 79 years old in good health.

At least ten counts were recorded for this clonotype. The rearrangement links TRBV3-1 to TRBJ1-1; no firm D call. V lost 1 base and J lost 10, with 10 bases in between. This CDR3 is built from 12 residues. Germline CDR1 and CDR2: LGHDT and YNNKEL (reference sequence). CDR3 protein: CASSQAEGAAFF. As DNA, the CDR3 is TGTGCCAGCAGCCAAGCCGAGGGAGCAGCTTTCTTT.

The rearrangement links TRBV6-6 to TRBJ2-1; D remains ambiguous. The ends were cut back, 2 bases at V and 9 bases at J, with 14 bases in the middle. The CDR3 has 14 amino acids. Germline CDR1 and CDR2: MNHNY and SVGAGI (reference sequence). CDR3 in amino acids: CASSYGETAAEQFF. CDR3 sequence (DNA): TGTGCCAGCAGTTACGGGGAAACGGCGGCTGAGCAGTTCTTC.

In this sample, this clonotype turned up a few times. This sequence joins TRBV4-1 and TRBJ2-1; the match to TRBD2 covers 8 bases. V trimming: 3 bases; J trimming: 6 bases; junction bases outside the gene matches: 7. Germline V lookup: CDR1 MGHRA, CDR2 YSYEKL. The CDR3 spans 15 residues. CDR3 sequence (DNA): TGCGCCAGCAGCCACCCCGGGACTAGGGTCAATGAGCAGTTCTTC. Its translation is CASSHPGTRVNEQFF.

This clonotype was seen a single time. This rearrangement joins TRBV29-1 to TRBJ2-1; TRBD2 matches at 9 bases. Per the germline V gene, CDR1 is SQVTM and CDR2 is ANQGSEA. Germline trimming cut 6 bases from V and 3 bases from J; bases unmatched to any gene: 6. This CDR3 spans 14 amino acids. In DNA form, the CDR3 reads TGCAGCGTGCTGTCTAGCGGGATCTACAATGAGCAGTTCTTC. It yields the protein CSVLSSGIYNEQFF.

This clonotype was seen only a few times. The V gene is TRBV29-1, the J gene TRBJ2-1; no firm D call. V lost 2 bases to trimming and J lost 0 bases, with 14 bases between them. Germline lookup yields CDR1 SQVTM and CDR2 ANQGSEA. The CDR3 loop spans 16 amino acids. CDR3 nucleotides: TGCAGCGTTGAATCACCATGGGGTAGCTCCTACAATGAGCAGTTCTTC. It yields the protein CSVESPWGSSYNEQFF.

This clonotype was observed a handful of times. V usage is TRBV29-1 and J usage is TRBJ2-7; D is perhaps TRBD1 (6 bases). Germline V CDR1 and CDR2: SQVTM, ANQGSEA. This CDR3 spans 13 amino acids. V dropped 4 bases and J dropped 1 base, with 11 bases sitting between them. CDR3 DNA sequence: TGCAGCGTTGGACAGGTCTCTTCCTACGAGCAGTACTTC. Translation gives CSVGQVSSYEQYF.

This clonotype has more than one count but fewer than ten. V gene TRBV5-1 combines with J gene TRBJ2-5; possibly TRBD1 for D (5 bases). The assigned J gene may be wrong: the sequence end matches TRBJ2-1 better. The CDR3 spans 14 residues. Germline CDR1 and CDR2: SGHRS and YFSETQ. CDR3 region: CASSKTAGSNEQFF. The CDR3 DNA reads as TGCGCCAGCAGCAAGACCGCAGGGTCCAATGAGCAGTTCTTC.

The chain recombines TRBV4-1 with TRBJ2-5; weak D call: TRBD2 (5 bases). The last part of the DNA fits TRBJ2-1 better; the J call may be wrong. This CDR3 spans 13 amino acids. Germline V lookup: CDR1 MGHRA, CDR2 YSYEKL. The CDR3 protein is CASSPDYYNEQFF. The CDR3 DNA reads TGCGCCAGCAGCCCAGACTATTACAATGAGCAGTTCTTC.

This clonotype appeared many times. The gene calls are TRBV2 and TRBJ2-1; the match to TRBD2 covers 8 bases. Germline lookup yields CDR1 SNHLY and CDR2 FYNNEI. Trimming cost V 4 bases and J 6 bases; bases outside gene matches: 5. There are 14 residues in the CDR3. This CDR3 reads CASSGGTRGNEQFF. CDR3 nucleotides: TGTGCCAGCAGTGGGGGGACTAGAGGCAATGAGCAGTTCTTC. Together with reference TRBV2 and TRBJ2-1, the CDR3 gives the full variable domain: EPEVTQTPSHQVTQMGQEVILRCVPISNHLYFYWYRQILGQKVEFLVSFYNNEISEKSEIFDDQFSVERPDGSNFTLKIRSTKLEDSAMYFCASSGGTRGNEQFFGPGTRLTVL.

The table lists this clonotype with a few counts. Here the CDR3 reads CASSSIQGAINEQFF. The CDR3 bases are TGTGCCAGCAGCTCAATCCAGGGGGCGATCAATGAGCAGTTCTTC. The V call is TRBV7-2, the J call TRBJ2-7, with TRBD1 identical over 8 bases. The J call is in doubt because the DNA end fits TRBJ2-1 better. This CDR3 region has 15 residues. Germline CDR1 is SGHTA and CDR2 is FQGNSA.

This clonotype has just a few counts. The V gene is TRBV4-1, the J gene TRBJ2-7; D might be TRBD1 (6 bases). This CDR3 has 15 residues. The germline gives CDR1 MGHRA, CDR2 YSYEKL. Trimming cost V 3 bases and J 4 bases, with 16 bases left between them. The CDR3 protein is CASSHPGQQGYEQYF. The CDR3 DNA is TGCGCCAGCAGCCACCCGGGACAACAGGGTTACGAGCAGTACTTC.

The V and J genes are TRBV6-2 or TRBV6-3 and TRBJ2-5; D is unresolved. Matching the DNA end better, TRBJ2-7 makes the J call doubtful. This CDR3 contains 14 residues. In germline, CDR1 is MNHEY, CDR2 SVGEGT. The CDR3 DNA reads TGTGCCAGCAGCCCCGACTCGAGCTCCTACGAGCAGTACTTC. Translated, it gives CASSPDSSSYEQYF.

The rearrangement joins TRBV12-3 or TRBV12-4 to TRBJ2-3; 8 nucleotides align to TRBD2. The CDR3 length is 18 residues. The trim removed 2 bases at V and 7 bases at J, leaving 17 bases unmatched. CDR3 DNA: TGTGCCAGCAGTTTATTGCCCCCTCCGAGCGGGAGTGCTTATACGCAGTATTTT. This gives the protein CASSLLPPPSGSAYTQYF.

This clonotype was counted a few times. The chain employs TRBV29-1 and TRBJ1-5; D is unresolved. V lost 7 bases, J lost 0 bases, and 10 bases lay in between. This CDR3 has 13 residues. Germline CDR1 reads SQVTM; CDR2 reads ANQGSEA. CDR3 region: CSASWSSNQPQHF. CDR3 sequence (DNA): TGCAGCGCCTCGTGGTCTAGCAATCAGCCCCAGCATTTT. Filled out from reference TRBV29-1 and TRBJ1-5, the complete variable domain reads SAVISQKPSRDICQRGTSLTIQCQVDSQVTMMFWYRQQPGQSLTLIATANQGSEATYESGFVIDKFPISRPNLTFSTLTVSNMSPEDSSIYLCSASWSSNQPQHFGDGTRLSIL.

The chain combines TRBV20-1 with TRBJ2-3; D is undetermined. Trimming cost V 6 bases and J 3 bases, with 10 bases left between them. Germline CDR1 is DFQATT and CDR2 is SNEGSKA (reference sequence). The CDR3 spans 12 residues. The chain's CDR3 is CSAPGRTDTQYF. CDR3 DNA: TGCAGTGCGCCTGGACGGACAGATACGCAGTATTTT.

This chain links TRBV7-8 with TRBJ1-3, with D maybe TRBD1 (6 bases). Trimming pared 2 bases from V and 4 bases from J, leaving 15 bases between. Germline V gene sequence: CDR1 SGHVS, CDR2 FQNEAQ. The CDR3 sequence is 16 residues long. The CDR3 sequence is CASSLPDRTMGNTIYF. CDR3 nucleotides: TGTGCCAGCAGCTTACCGGACAGAACCATGGGAAACACCATATATTTT. The variable domain in full, with the rest retrieved from reference TRBV7-8 and TRBJ1-3, is GAGVSQSPRYKVAKRGQDVALRCDPISGHVSLFWYQQALGQGPEFLTYFQNEAQLDKSGLPSDRFFAERPEGSVSTLKIQRTQQEDSAVYLCASSLPDRTMGNTIYFGEGSWLTVV.

The V and J genes are TRBV6-6 and TRBJ2-7; 10 positions match TRBD1. The V gene's germline CDR1 is MNHNY and CDR2 SVGAGI (reference sequence). The CDR3 consists of 14 residues. Losses at the gene ends were 2 bases for V and 4 bases for J; bases not matched to a gene: 2. The CDR3 region has the DNA TGTGCCAGCAGTTACGGGGGACAGGGGTACGAGCAGTACTTC. It translates to CASSYGGQGYEQYF.

This clonotype has more than one count but fewer than ten. J is TRBJ1-5 and V is TRBV10-3; D is perhaps TRBD1 (6 bases). Trimming cost V 2 bases and J 0 bases, with 8 bases left between them. Germline CDR1 reads ENHRY; CDR2 reads SYGVKD. There are 15 residues in the CDR3. This CDR3 is CAISERTDSNQPQHF. DNA for the CDR3: TGTGCCATCAGTGAGAGGACAGATAGCAATCAGCCCCAGCATTTT.

This clonotype came up a few times. The chain's CDR3 is CASSYSGSTYNEQFF. The CDR3 DNA reads as TGTGCCAGCAGTTACAGCGGGAGTACCTACAATGAGCAGTTCTTC. V usage is TRBV6-2 or TRBV6-3 and J usage is TRBJ2-5, with 8 nucleotides matching TRBD2. TRBJ2-1 explains the end of the DNA better; the J call may be wrong. This CDR3 is built from 15 residues. Germline CDR1 reads MNHEY; CDR2 reads SVGEGT.

Points on this clonotype: An end of the junction differs from the germline gene, which may be a read error. The V call is TRBV7-9, the J call TRBJ2-6; D remains ambiguous. The CDR3 covers 13 residues. The germline CDR1 and CDR2 sequences are SEHNR and FQNEAQ (reference sequence). The CDR3 reads CASSLGSVPRLAF. The CDR3 DNA reads TGTGCCAGCAGCTTAGGGTCGGTACCCCGTCTGGCTTTC. Based on the CDR3 plus reference TRBV7-9 and TRBJ2-6, the full variable domain is DTGVSQNPRHKITKRGQNVTFRCDPISEHNRLYWYRQTLGQGPEFLTYFQNEAQLEKSRLLSDRFSAERPKGSFSTLEIQRTEQGDSAMYLCASSLGSVPRLAFGAGSRLTVL.

This chain connects TRBV7-9 to TRBJ1-4; 10 nucleotides line up with TRBD1. The germline gives CDR1 SEHNR, CDR2 FQNEAQ (reference sequence). The V gene end was trimmed by 5 bases and the J gene end by 8 bases; junction bases not matched to a gene: 8. The CDR3 consists of 15 residues. CDR3 sequence reads: CASSTRTGGYEKLFF. The CDR3 coding sequence is TGTGCCAGCAGCACTAGGACAGGGGGATACGAAAAACTGTTTTTT.

This chain joins TRBV7-8 and TRBJ2-7; 11 bases agree with TRBD2. The CDR3 sequence is 14 residues long. Trimming removed 5 bases from V and 4 bases from J; junction bases left unmatched: 4. Germline V gives CDR1 SGHVS, CDR2 FQNEAQ. Written as DNA, the CDR3 is TGTGCCAGCAGCGCAACTAGCGGGAGATACGAGCAGTACTTC. As protein: CASSATSGRYEQYF.

This clonotype was recorded a few times. The chain has TRBV6-5 and TRBJ1-2, with TRBD1 matching over 8 bases. Germline V lookup: CDR1 MNHEY, CDR2 SVGAGI. The junction had 9 bases not matched to a gene; V was cut back by 6 bases and J by 6 bases. The CDR3 consists of 14 residues. The CDR3 sequence is CASRVSATGDGYTF. Here the CDR3 DNA reads TGTGCCAGCAGGGTATCAGCGACAGGGGATGGCTACACCTTC.

This clonotype was recorded at least ten times. J is TRBJ2-7 and V is TRBV5-1; the match to TRBD2 covers 10 bases. In germline, CDR1 is SGHRS, CDR2 YFSETQ. CDR3 length equals 15 residues. V lost 5 bases and J lost 2; bases outside the gene matches: 7. For the CDR3, the DNA is TGCGCCAGCAGTCCAACTAGCGGGAAAGCCTACGAGCAGTACTTC. Translated, it gives CASSPTSGKAYEQYF. The full variable domain, with the rest looked up from reference TRBV5-1 and TRBJ2-7, is KAGVTQTPRYLIKTRGQQVTLSCSPISGHRSVSWYQQTPGQGLQFLFEYFSETQRNKGNFPGRFSGRQFSNSRSEMNVSTLELGDSALYLCASSPTSGKAYEQYFGPGTRLTVT.

There are many counts of this clonotype. The chain links TRBV21-1 to TRBJ1-2; the DNA was not used to check the table's D call, TRBD1. TRBV21-1 constitutes a pseudogene. CDR3 length: 12 amino acids. The CDR3 is CASSLRGYGYTF. CDR3 DNA sequence: TGTGCCAGCAGCCTTCGGGGGTATGGCTACACCTTC.

This clonotype occurred a few times. CDR3 in DNA: TGTGCCAGCAGCTCTTCCGGGGCCTACAATGAGCAGTTCTTC. Protein sequence: CASSSSGAYNEQFF. V gene TRBV7-8 combines with J gene TRBJ2-1; TRBD2 is a possible D gene (5 bases). Deletions cut 4 bases from V and 2 bases from J, with 9 bases between. CDR3 size: 14 residues. Germline V gives CDR1 SGHVS, CDR2 FQNEAQ.

This clonotype has a handful of counts. This sequence joins TRBV5-5 and TRBJ2-5, with D maybe TRBD2 (7 bases). Trimming stripped 3 bases from V and 1 base from J, with 10 bases between. The CDR3 is 14 amino acids. The germline CDR1 and CDR2 sequences are SGHKS and YYEKEE (reference sequence). This chain's CDR3 is CASSWGGLQETQYF. CDR3 coding DNA: TGTGCCAGCAGCTGGGGGGGGCTCCAAGAGACCCAGTACTTC.

The gene calls are TRBV7-2 and TRBJ2-1; 9 bases agree with TRBD2. From germline, CDR1 is SGHTA and CDR2 FQGNSA. V lost 4 bases and J lost 3; bases outside the gene matches: 7. This CDR3 has 16 residues. The CDR3 DNA follows: TGTGCCAGCAGCTCAGTAGGACTAGCGAACTACAATGAGCAGTTCTTC. It translates to CASSSVGLANYNEQFF.

This clonotype occurred a few times. This chain links TRBV4-1 with TRBJ2-5; D gene unclear. The CDR3 has 18 amino acids. Trimming removed 1 base from V and 5 bases from J, with 23 bases in between. From germline, CDR1 is MGHRA and CDR2 YSYEKL. For the CDR3, the DNA is TGCGCCAGCAGCCAAGGCCCCGGAGTTGGCGCAGGAATGGAGACCCAGTACTTC. This translates into CASSQGPGVGAGMETQYF.

This clonotype was seen a handful of times. This chain links TRBV4-1 with TRBJ1-5; the match to TRBD1 covers 8 bases. The ends lost 1 base at V and 7 bases at J; junction bases unmatched: 6. The CDR3 covers 15 residues. CDR1 is MGHRA, CDR2 YSYEKL, per germline. CDR3 nucleotide sequence: TGCGCCAGCAGCCAAGCTGGACAGGGCTCCCAGCCCCAGCATTTT. It specifies CASSQAGQGSQPQHF.